One sample yielded the 19 T cell receptor beta chains listed below, sequenced in a study of vaccination and CD4 T cells after COVID-19. Sample time point: late sampling 161 to 241 days after vaccination in a few convalescent patients. The treatment denotes: approximately 11-day PBMC culture with coronavirus spike peptide pools or control peptides (ViraFEST assay). An Oncomine TCR Beta short-read assay was used to sequence the DNA from cultured CD4+ T cells. One entry per CDR3 protein, called by TCRdb with MiXCR from the PCR reads. Altogether about 26,000 distinct CDR3 sequences are present, approximately 41% being singletons, with the ten largest covering approximately 5.3%. Their antigens are not known. The sample consisted of CD4+ T cells from blood, cultured in vitro, taken about 7 months after SARS-CoV-2 vaccination. These receptors all stem from a human donor who had recovered from COVID-19.

This chain uses TRBV5-1 with TRBJ1-5, with 9 bases fitting TRBD1. V gave up 2 bases and J gave up 3 bases; unmatched junction bases: 3. This CDR3 is built from 15 residues. CDR1 is SGHRS and CDR2 is YFSETQ in the germline V gene. CDR3 loop: CASSLQGAANQPQHF. CDR3 DNA sequence: TGCGCCAGCAGCTTACAGGGGGCGGCCAATCAGCCCCAGCATTTT. The full variable domain, with the rest looked up from reference TRBV5-1 and TRBJ1-5, is KAGVTQTPRYLIKTRGQQVTLSCSPISGHRSVSWYQQTPGQGLQFLFEYFSETQRNKGNFPGRFSGRQFSNSRSEMNVSTLELGDSALYLCASSLQGAANQPQHFGDGTRLSIL.

This clonotype has only a few counts. The gene calls are TRBV20-1 and TRBJ1-6, with D perhaps TRBD1 (5 bases). This CDR3 region has 18 residues. In germline, CDR1 is DFQATT, CDR2 SNEGSKA (reference sequence). Trimming took 1 base from V and 0 from J, leaving 16 bases between them. The CDR3 DNA follows: TGCAGTGCTAGAGCCTTTCACCCAGGGAGCTCCTATAATTCACCCCTCCACTTT. It specifies CSARAFHPGSSYNSPLHF.

Only a few counts were recorded for this clonotype. CDR3 sequence: CASLIPGPQGNQPQHF. For the CDR3, the DNA is TGTGCCAGCCTCATTCCGGGGCCCCAGGGAAATCAGCCCCAGCATTTT. The J gene is TRBJ1-5, the V gene TRBV28; tentatively, D is TRBD1 (5 bases). The CDR3 has 16 residues. Germline values: CDR1 MDHEN, CDR2 SYDVKM. Trimming removed 8 bases from V and 4 bases from J, with 21 bases in between. The whole variable domain, filled in from reference TRBV28 and TRBJ1-5, reads DVKVTQSSRYLVKRTGEKVFLECVQDMDHENMFWYRQDPGLGLRLIYFSYDVKMKEKGDIPEGYSVSREKKERFSLILESASTNQTSMYLCASLIPGPQGNQPQHFGDGTRLSIL.

The V call is TRBV10-3, the J call TRBJ2-1; weak D call: TRBD2 (5 bases). This CDR3 comprises 15 residues. Trimming took 0 bases from V and 3 from J, leaving 9 bases between them. The germline CDR1 and CDR2 sequences are ENHRY and SYGVKD. The CDR3, as DNA: TGTGCCATCAGTGAGTCGGTCGGGAACTACAATGAGCAGTTCTTC. This gives the protein CAISESVGNYNEQFF.

V gene TRBV30 combines with J gene TRBJ1-5; unclear D gene. Germline loops: CDR1 GTSNPN, CDR2 SVGIG (reference sequence). The CDR3 sequence is 11 residues long. Trimming took 0 bases from V and 7 from J, leaving 4 bases between them. Here the CDR3 DNA reads TGTGCCTGGAGTGTTGGCCAGCCCCAGCATTTT. It translates to CAWSVGQPQHF.

The chain has TRBV10-3 and TRBJ1-1, with no clear D. The CDR3 spans 12 residues. Germline loops: CDR1 ENHRY, CDR2 SYGVKD. V was shortened by 7 bases and J by 6 bases, with 12 bases between the two germline ends. The CDR3 DNA is TGTGCCATCACGGGGAGTGAGGCTGAAGCTTTCTTT. Its protein is CAITGSEAEAFF.

V is TRBV28 and J is TRBJ1-5; the match to TRBD1 covers 7 bases. The CDR3 sequence is 16 residues long. Trimming at V came to 4 bases and at J to 7 bases, leaving 13 bases not matched to a gene. Germline CDR1 is MDHEN and CDR2 is SYDVKM. The CDR3 is CASSSLLQGGGQPQHF. DNA for the CDR3: TGTGCCAGCAGTTCCCTCCTCCAGGGGGGTGGGCAGCCCCAGCATTTT.

This clonotype was observed a few times. The chain uses TRBV6-1 and TRBJ2-5; D call uncertain. CDR3 length equals 13 residues. The V and J ends lost 7 bases and 1 base respectively, with 10 bases between them. Germline CDR1 MNHNS, CDR2 SASEGT. The CDR3, as DNA: TGTGCCAGCACAAACGGTATCCAAGAGACCCAGTACTTC. It codes for CASTNGIQETQYF.

The chain links TRBV7-2 to TRBJ1-2; D possibly corresponds to TRBD1 (5 bases). The CDR3 consists of 14 residues. CDR1 and CDR2 (germline): SGHTA, FQGNSA. Trimming took off 7 bases at V and 4 bases at J, with 16 bases between the two ends. The CDR3 nucleotides are TGTGCCAGCACCAACCTAGCAGGGTTCTATGGCTACACCTTC. Amino acids: CASTNLAGFYGYTF. Looking up the rest from reference TRBV7-2 and TRBJ1-2 gives the full variable domain: GAGVSQSPSNKVTEKGKDVELRCDPISGHTALYWYRQSLGQGLEFLIYFQGNSAPDKSGLPSDRFSAERTGGSVSTLTIQRTQQEDSAVYLCASTNLAGFYGYTFGSGTRLTVV.

V usage is TRBV28 and J usage is TRBJ1-2, with 7 bases identical to TRBD1. Germline V gives CDR1 MDHEN, CDR2 SYDVKM. Trimming cost V 8 bases and J 4 bases; bases outside gene matches: 7. The CDR3 is made up of 13 amino acids. CDR3 residues: CASSSYRGYGYTF. The DNA for the CDR3 is TGTGCCAGCTCTTCATACAGGGGCTATGGCTACACCTTC.

This chain links TRBV7-2 with TRBJ2-5, with TRBD1 matching 7 bases. There are 15 residues in the CDR3. Germline CDR1 and CDR2: SGHTA and FQGNSA. V lost 5 bases, J lost 2 bases, and 8 bases stayed unmatched. This CDR3 reads CASSATGTAQETQYF. CDR3 DNA sequence: TGTGCCAGCAGCGCTACCGGGACAGCTCAAGAGACCCAGTACTTC.

The rearrangement links TRBV6-2 or TRBV6-3 to TRBJ1-1; no definite D call. The CDR3 totals 15 residues. Germline lookup yields CDR1 MNHEY and CDR2 SVGEGT. Trimming removed 5 bases from V and 4 bases from J, with 17 bases in between. The DNA for the CDR3 is TGTGCCAGCAGTCTAGACCCAGCCAGCGGCACTGAAGCTTTCTTT. Translation: CASSLDPASGTEAFF.

The chain uses TRBV5-4 and TRBJ2-7; 8 bases fit TRBD2. Unmatched junction bases numbered 7, after V lost 3 bases and J lost 2 bases. The CDR3 contains 15 residues. The germline gives CDR1 SGHNT, CDR2 YYREEE (reference sequence). CDR3 nucleotide sequence: TGTGCCAGCAGCTCTCGGCGGGGGGAGCCCTACGAGCAGTACTTC. Translated: CASSSRRGEPYEQYF.

This clonotype was recorded a few times. The CDR3 nucleotides read TGTGCCAGCAGTTTACCTTCCCCGAACCTAAGCTATGGCTACACCTTC. This translates into CASSLPSPNLSYGYTF. The rearrangement uses TRBV28 and TRBJ1-2; D remains ambiguous. The CDR3 has 16 residues. CDR1 and CDR2 (germline): MDHEN, SYDVKM. Trimming left V 2 bases short and J 4 bases short, with 17 bases between.

This chain joins TRBV28 and TRBJ2-2; D remains ambiguous. V shed 3 bases and J shed 4 bases, with 9 bases lying between them. Per germline, CDR1 MDHEN and CDR2 SYDVKM. The CDR3 has 14 residues. CDR3 loop: CASSLTRGTGELFF. DNA of the CDR3: TGTGCCAGCAGTTTGACCCGTGGCACCGGGGAGCTGTTTTTT.

In its sample, this clonotype was seen a few times. This rearrangement joins TRBV6-1 to TRBJ1-1, with D uncertain. The CDR3 is 13 residues long. V lost 6 bases and J 4 bases, leaving 12 bases between the germline ends. CDR1 is MNHNS, CDR2 SASEGT, per germline. CDR3 nucleotides: TGTGCCAGCAGGTCCCTCGGTGCCACTGAAGCTTTCTTT. Translating it yields CASRSLGATEAFF.

This clonotype was seen only a few times. The chain has TRBV6-1 and TRBJ2-3, with a tentative D call TRBD1 (6 bases). The CDR3 runs 15 residues. V lost 2 bases, J lost 4 bases, and 13 bases lay in between. The germline V gene has CDR1 MNHNS and CDR2 SASEGT. CDR3 sequence: CASSEKGGLSDTQYF. The CDR3 DNA follows: TGTGCCAGCAGTGAAAAAGGGGGTCTTTCAGATACGCAGTATTTT.

J is TRBJ2-1 and V is TRBV6-1, with TRBD1 matching over 7 bases. Per germline, CDR1 MNHNS and CDR2 SASEGT. The CDR3 has 14 residues. The V segment lost 6 bases and the J segment 4 bases; nucleotides outside the gene matches: 6. DNA for the CDR3: TGTGCCAGCAGAAGACAGGGAACTTACAATGAGCAGTTCTTC. Its translation: CASRRQGTYNEQFF.

The chain carries TRBV7-9 and TRBJ2-5, with D uncertain. V was pared by 5 bases and J by 2 bases, with 6 bases between. CDR3 length: 12 residues. Per germline, CDR1 SEHNR and CDR2 FQNEAQ (reference sequence). The DNA of the CDR3 is TGTGCCAGCAGCCTCCGACAAGAGACCCAGTACTTC. It encodes CASSLRQETQYF.